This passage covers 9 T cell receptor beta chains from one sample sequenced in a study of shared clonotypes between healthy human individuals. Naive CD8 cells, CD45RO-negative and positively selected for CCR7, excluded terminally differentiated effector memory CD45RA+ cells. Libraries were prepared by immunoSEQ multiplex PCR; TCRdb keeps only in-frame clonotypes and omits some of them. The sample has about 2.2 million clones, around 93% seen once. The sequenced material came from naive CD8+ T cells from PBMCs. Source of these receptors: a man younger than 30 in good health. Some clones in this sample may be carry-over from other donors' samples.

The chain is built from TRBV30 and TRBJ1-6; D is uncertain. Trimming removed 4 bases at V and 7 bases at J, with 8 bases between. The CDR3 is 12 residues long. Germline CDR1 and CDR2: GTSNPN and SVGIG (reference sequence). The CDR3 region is CAWTLLNSPLHF. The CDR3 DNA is TGTGCCTGGACACTATTGAATTCACCCCTCCACTTT.

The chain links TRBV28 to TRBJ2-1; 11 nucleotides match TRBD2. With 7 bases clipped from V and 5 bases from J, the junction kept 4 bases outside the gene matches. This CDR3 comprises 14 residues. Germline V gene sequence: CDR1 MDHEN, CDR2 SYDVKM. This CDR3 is CASKTSGNDNEQFF. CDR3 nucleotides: TGTGCCAGCAAGACTAGCGGGAATGACAATGAGCAGTTCTTC.

CDR3 DNA: TGTGCTAGTGGTCCGGATGGGACGGCTGGGTGGGGCACCGGGGAGCTGTTTTTT. It yields the protein CASGPDGTAGWGTGELFF. The chain employs TRBV12-5 and TRBJ2-2; the D gene could be TRBD1 or TRBD2 (5 bases each). The CDR3 consists of 18 residues. Germline assignment: CDR1 LGHNT and CDR2 FRNRAP. V shed 5 bases and J shed 4 bases, with 23 bases lying between them.

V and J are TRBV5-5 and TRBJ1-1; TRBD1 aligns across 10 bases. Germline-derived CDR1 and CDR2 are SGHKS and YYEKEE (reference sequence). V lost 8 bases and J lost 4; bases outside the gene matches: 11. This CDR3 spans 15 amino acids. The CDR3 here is CARSDRGRSVTEAFF. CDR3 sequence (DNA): TGTGCCAGATCCGACAGGGGGCGAAGCGTCACTGAAGCTTTCTTT.

CDR3: CASSPRDGGEQYF. The CDR3 DNA sequence: TGCGCCAGCAGCCCCCGGGACGGGGGCGAGCAGTACTTC. This rearrangement joins TRBV4-3 to TRBJ2-7; the D gene is possibly TRBD2 (6 bases). Germline lookup yields CDR1 LGHNA and CDR2 YSLEER. V was cut by 4 bases and J by 6 bases, with 13 bases left in between. CDR3 length equals 13 residues.

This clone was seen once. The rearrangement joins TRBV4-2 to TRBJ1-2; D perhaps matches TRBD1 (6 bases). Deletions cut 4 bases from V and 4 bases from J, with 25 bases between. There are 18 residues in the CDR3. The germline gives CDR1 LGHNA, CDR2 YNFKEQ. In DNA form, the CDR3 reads TGTGCCAGCAGCCCCACGGACCGGGGGCCAGCCCACCTCTATGGCTACACCTTC. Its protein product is CASSPTDRGPAHLYGYTF.

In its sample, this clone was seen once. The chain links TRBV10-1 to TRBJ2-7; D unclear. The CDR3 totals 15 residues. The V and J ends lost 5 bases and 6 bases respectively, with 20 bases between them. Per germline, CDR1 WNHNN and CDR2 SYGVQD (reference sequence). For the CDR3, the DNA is TGCGCCAGCAGTATGGGTCTAGGGCCACTAAGCGAGCAGTACTTC. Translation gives CASSMGLGPLSEQYF.

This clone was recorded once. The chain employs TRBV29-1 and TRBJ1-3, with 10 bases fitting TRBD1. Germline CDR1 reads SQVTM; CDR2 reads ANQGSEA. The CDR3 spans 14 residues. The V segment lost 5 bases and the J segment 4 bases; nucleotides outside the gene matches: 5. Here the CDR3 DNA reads TGCAGCGTTTCGGGACAGGGGACGGGAAACACCATATATTTT. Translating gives CSVSGQGTGNTIYF.

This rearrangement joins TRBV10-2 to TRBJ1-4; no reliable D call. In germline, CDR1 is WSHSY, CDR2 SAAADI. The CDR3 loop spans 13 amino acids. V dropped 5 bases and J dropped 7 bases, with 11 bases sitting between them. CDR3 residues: CASSPSPSEKLFF. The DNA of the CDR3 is TGCGCCAGCAGTCCTTCCCCCAGTGAAAAACTGTTTTTT.